Listed here is a single T cell receptor (beta chain). What it binds is unknown. This sample is part of a study of blood T cells in healthy people across ages. Overall study results and limits: Roughly linearly, TCR beta diversity per million T cells fell as age increased.

With a J-beta primer mix and a sample-barcoded 5' primer, a second PCR ran 7 to 11 cycles. Each sample yielded at least 3 million CDR3-containing paired-end reads. TCRdb fed the 5' RACE reads into MiXCR, producing one record per CDR3 protein. This table holds just under 750,000 distinct CDR3 sequences, 20% to 25% found once. Isolation of PBMCs gave at least 6.5 million cells per sample. There are 14 residues in the CDR3. The germline V gene encodes CDR1 LNHNV and CDR2 YYDKDF (reference sequence). The ends were cut back, 4 bases at V and 2 bases at J, with 10 bases in the middle. The chain has TRBV15 and TRBJ2-3, with D tentatively TRBD1 (6 bases). This sequence originates from a man in his 70s in good health. Sequenced input: blood. CDR3 loop: CATSKDRLTDTQYF. CDR3 DNA: TGTGCCACCAGCAAGGACAGACTCACAGATACGCAGTATTTT.